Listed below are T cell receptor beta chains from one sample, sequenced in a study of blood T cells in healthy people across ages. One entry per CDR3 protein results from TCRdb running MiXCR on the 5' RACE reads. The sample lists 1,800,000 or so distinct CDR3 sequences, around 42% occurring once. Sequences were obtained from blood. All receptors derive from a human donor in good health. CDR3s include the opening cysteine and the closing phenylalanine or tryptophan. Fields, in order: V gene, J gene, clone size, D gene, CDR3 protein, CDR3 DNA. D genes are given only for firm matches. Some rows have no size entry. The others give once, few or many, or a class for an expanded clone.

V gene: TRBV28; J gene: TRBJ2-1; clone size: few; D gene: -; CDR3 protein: CASSLYNSYEQFF; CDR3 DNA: TGTGCCAGCAGTTTGTACAACTCCTACGAGCAGTTCTTC
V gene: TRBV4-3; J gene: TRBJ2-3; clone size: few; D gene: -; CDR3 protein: CASSQEGREVTDTQYF; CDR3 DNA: TGCGCCAGCAGCCAAGAGGGCAGGGAGGTCACAGATACGCAGTATTTT
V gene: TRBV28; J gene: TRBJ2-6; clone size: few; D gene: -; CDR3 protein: CASDQGANVLTF; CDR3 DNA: TGTGCCAGTGACCAGGGGGCCAACGTCCTGACTTTC
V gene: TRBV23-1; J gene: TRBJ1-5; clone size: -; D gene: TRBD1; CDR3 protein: CARLKDRSNQPQHF; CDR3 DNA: TGCGCCCGACTCAAGGACAGGAGCAATCAGCCCCAGCATTTT
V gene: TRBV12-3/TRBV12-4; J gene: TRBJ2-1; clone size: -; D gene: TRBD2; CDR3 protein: CASSPFISGGNEQFF; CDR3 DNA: TGTGCCAGCAGCCCTTTTATAAGCGGGGGTAATGAGCAGTTCTTC
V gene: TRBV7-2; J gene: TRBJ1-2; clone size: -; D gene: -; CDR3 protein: CASSYVDYGYTF; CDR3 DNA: TGTGCCAGCAGCTACGTGGACTATGGCTACACCTTC
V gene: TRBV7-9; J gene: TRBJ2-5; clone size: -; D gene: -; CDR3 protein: CASSLTTGQEAQYF; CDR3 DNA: TGTGCCAGCAGCTTAACAACAGGGCAGGAGGCCCAGTACTTC
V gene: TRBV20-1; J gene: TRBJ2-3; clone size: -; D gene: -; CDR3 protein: CSGRTAGKDTQYF; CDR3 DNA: TGCAGTGGACGGACAGCCGGGAAAGATACGCAGTATTTT
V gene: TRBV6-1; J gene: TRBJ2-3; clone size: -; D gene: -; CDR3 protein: CASRLRRDTQYF; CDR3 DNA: TGTGCCAGCAGACTCCGGCGAGATACGCAGTATTTT
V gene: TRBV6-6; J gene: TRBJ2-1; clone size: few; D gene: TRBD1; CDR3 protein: CASSQGAPVKQFF; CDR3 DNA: TGTGCCAGCAGTCAGGGGGCCCCGGTGAAGCAGTTCTTC
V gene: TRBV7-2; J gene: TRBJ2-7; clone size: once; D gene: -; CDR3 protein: CASSSGRAQQYF; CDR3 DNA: TGTGCCAGCAGCTCCGGCAGGGCTCAGCAGTACTTC
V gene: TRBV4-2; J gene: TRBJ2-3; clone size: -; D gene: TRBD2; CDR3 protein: CASSTRDYTDTQYF; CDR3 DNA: TGTGCCAGCAGCACCCGGGACTACACAGATACGCAGTATTTT
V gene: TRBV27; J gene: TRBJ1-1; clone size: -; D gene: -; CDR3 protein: CASSPPGQGFPNTEAFF; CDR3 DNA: TGTGCCAGCAGTCCGCCAGGCCAAGGTTTTCCCAACACTGAAGCTTTCTTT
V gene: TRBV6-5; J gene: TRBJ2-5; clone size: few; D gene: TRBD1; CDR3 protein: CASSYIGQAIEETQYF; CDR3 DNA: TGTGCCAGCAGTTACATAGGACAGGCCATCGAAGAGACCCAGTACTTC
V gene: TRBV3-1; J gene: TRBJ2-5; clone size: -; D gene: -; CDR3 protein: CASSQLRGLTQETQYF; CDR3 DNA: TGTGCCAGCAGCCAATTACGGGGCTTAACACAAGAGACCCAGTACTTC
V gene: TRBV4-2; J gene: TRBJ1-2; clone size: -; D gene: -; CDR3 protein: CASSQVGSENYGYTF; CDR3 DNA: TGTGCCAGCAGCCAAGTTGGGTCGGAGAACTATGGCTACACCTTC
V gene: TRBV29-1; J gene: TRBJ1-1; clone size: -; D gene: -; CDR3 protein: CSAHRVGDTEAFF; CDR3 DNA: TGCAGCGCCCACAGGGTAGGGGACACTGAAGCTTTCTTT
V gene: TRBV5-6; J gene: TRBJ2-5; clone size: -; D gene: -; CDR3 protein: CASSLARGQGTQYF; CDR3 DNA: TGTGCAAGCAGCTTGGCTCGGGGCCAAGGGACCCAGTACTTC
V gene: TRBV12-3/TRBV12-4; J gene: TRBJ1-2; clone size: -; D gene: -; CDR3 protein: CASSLKLGSMHYGYTF; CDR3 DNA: TGTGCCAGCAGTTTAAAGTTGGGGTCCATGCACTATGGCTACACCTTC
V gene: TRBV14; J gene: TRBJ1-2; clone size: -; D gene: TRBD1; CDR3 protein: CASSRTGQLEYGYTF; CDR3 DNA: TGTGCCAGCAGCCGGACAGGGCAACTAGAGTATGGCTACACCTTC
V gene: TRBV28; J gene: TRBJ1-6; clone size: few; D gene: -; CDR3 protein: CASRYLTNSPLHF; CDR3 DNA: TGTGCCAGCAGATACTTGACTAATTCACCCCTCCACTTT
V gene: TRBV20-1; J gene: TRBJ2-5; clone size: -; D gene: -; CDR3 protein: CSARGSPGTAGETQYF; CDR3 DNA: TGCAGTGCTAGAGGGAGCCCCGGGACGGCGGGGGAGACCCAGTACTTC
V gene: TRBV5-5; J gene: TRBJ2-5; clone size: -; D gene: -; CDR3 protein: CASSLGETQETQYF; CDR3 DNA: TGTGCCAGCAGCTTAGGCGAGACCCAAGAGACCCAGTACTTC
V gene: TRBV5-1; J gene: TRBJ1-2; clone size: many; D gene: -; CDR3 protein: CASSTDRANYGYTF; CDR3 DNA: TGCGCCAGCAGCACCGACAGAGCTAACTATGGCTACACCTTC
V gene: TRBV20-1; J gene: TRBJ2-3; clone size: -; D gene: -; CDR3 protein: CSAVQGSTDTQYF; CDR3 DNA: TGCAGTGCTGTACAGGGTAGCACAGATACGCAGTATTTT
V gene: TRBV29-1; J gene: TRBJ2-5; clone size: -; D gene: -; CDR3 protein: CSLQRTLEDETQYF; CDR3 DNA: TGCAGCCTCCAGAGGACTCTCGAAGATGAGACCCAGTACTTC
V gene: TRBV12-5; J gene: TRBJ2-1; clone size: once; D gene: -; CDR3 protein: CASGRSGGQLDNEQFF; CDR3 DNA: TGTGCTAGTGGCCGCTCCGGGGGGCAGTTGGACAATGAGCAGTTCTTC
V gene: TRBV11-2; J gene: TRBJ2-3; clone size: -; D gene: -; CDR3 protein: CASSLSPGDGDTQYF; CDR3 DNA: TGTGCCAGCAGCTTATCTCCCGGGGATGGAGATACGCAGTATTTT
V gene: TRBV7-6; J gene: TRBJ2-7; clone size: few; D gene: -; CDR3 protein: CASSLASGWPPQTYEQYF; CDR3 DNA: TGTGCCAGCAGCTTAGCGTCGGGTTGGCCGCCCCAGACCTACGAGCAGTACTTC
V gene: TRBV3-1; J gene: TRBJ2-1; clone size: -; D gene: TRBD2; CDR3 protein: CASSQRSSGGPYNEQFF; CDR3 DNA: TGTGCCAGCAGCCAGCGGTCTAGCGGGGGGCCTTACAATGAGCAGTTCTTC
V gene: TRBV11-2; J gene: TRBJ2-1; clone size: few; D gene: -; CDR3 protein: CASAGLNEQFF; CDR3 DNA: TGTGCCAGCGCAGGTCTAAATGAGCAGTTCTTC
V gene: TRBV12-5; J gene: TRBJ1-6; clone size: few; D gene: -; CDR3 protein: CASGTDSGPLHF; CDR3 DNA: TGTGCTAGTGGCACGGATTCGGGACCCCTCCACTTT
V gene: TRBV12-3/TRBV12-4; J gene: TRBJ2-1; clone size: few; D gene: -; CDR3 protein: CASSWTVPPQLNEQFF; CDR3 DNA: TGTGCCAGCAGTTGGACAGTGCCTCCCCAGCTCAATGAGCAGTTCTTC
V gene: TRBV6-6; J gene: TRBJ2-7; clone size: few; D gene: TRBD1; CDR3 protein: CASSLQGARVYEQYF; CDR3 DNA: TGTGCCAGCAGTTTACAGGGGGCACGAGTCTACGAGCAGTACTTC
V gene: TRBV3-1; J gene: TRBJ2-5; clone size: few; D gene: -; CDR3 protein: CASLDRGAPTQYF; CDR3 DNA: TGTGCCAGCTTGGATAGAGGCGCCCCGACCCAGTACTTC
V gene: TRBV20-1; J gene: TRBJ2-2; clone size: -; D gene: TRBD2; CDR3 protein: CSAAASGSTGELFF; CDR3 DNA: TGCAGTGCGGCGGCTAGCGGGAGCACCGGGGAGCTGTTTTTT
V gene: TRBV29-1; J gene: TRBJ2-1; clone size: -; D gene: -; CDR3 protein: CSVDPAPYNEQFF; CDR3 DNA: TGCAGCGTTGACCCTGCCCCTTACAATGAGCAGTTCTTC
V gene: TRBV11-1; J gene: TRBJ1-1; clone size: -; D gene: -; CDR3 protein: CASSRGFSGSLEAFF; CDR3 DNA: TGTGCCAGCAGCAGAGGCTTTTCGGGATCCCTTGAAGCTTTCTTT
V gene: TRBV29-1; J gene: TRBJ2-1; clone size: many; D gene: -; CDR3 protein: CSVDGRGGLNEQFF; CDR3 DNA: TGCAGCGTTGATGGGCGGGGAGGTTTAAATGAGCAGTTCTTC
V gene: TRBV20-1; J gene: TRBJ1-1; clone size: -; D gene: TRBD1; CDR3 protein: CSAIPRDRGPTEAFF; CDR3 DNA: TGCAGTGCTATACCCCGGGACAGGGGTCCCACTGAAGCTTTCTTT
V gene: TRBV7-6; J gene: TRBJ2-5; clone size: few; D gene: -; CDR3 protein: CASSLGTEAQYF; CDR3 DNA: TGTGCCAGCAGCTTAGGTACGGAGGCCCAGTACTTC
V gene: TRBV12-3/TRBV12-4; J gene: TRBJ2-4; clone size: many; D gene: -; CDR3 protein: CASSFDGQQYF; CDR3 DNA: TGTGCCAGCAGTTTCGATGGACAGCAGTACTTC
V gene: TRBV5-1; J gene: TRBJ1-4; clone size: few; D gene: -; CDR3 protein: CASSLDGGADEKLFF; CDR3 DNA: TGCGCCAGCAGCCTGGACGGGGGGGCCGATGAAAAACTGTTTTTT
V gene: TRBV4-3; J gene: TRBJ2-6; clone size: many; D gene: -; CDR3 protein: CASSQEPEGVGANVLTF; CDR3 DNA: TGCGCCAGCAGCCAAGAACCGGAAGGGGTCGGGGCCAACGTCCTGACTTTC
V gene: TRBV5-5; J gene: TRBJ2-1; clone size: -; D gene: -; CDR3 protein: CASSLRSDNNEQFF; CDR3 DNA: TGTGCCAGCAGCTTGAGGTCCGACAACAATGAGCAGTTCTTC
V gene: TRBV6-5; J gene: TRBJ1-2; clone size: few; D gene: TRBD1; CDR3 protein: CASSPEGQVRGYTF; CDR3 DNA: TGTGCCAGCAGCCCGGAGGGACAGGTCAGAGGCTACACCTTC
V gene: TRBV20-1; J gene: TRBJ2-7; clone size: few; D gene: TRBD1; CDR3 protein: CSARVRPYRGQDTYEQYF; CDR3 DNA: TGCAGTGCTAGAGTCCGGCCCTACAGAGGACAGGATACCTACGAGCAGTACTTC
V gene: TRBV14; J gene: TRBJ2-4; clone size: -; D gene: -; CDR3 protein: CASSQEGTSEQYF; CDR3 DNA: TGTGCCAGCAGCCAAGAGGGAACGAGTGAGCAGTACTTC
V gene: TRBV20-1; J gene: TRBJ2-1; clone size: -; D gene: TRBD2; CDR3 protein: CSAPLAGGYNGQFF; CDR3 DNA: TGCAGTGCTCCCCTAGCGGGGGGCTACAATGGGCAGTTCTTC
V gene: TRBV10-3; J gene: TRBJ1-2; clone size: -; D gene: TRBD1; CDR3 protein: CAISSGTGTYYGYTF; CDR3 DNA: TGTGCCATCAGTTCCGGGACAGGGACTTACTATGGCTACACCTTC
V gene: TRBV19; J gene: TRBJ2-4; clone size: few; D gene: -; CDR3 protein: CASSGQVAGEQYF; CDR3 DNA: TGTGCCAGTAGTGGACAGGTGGCGGGAGAGCAGTACTTC
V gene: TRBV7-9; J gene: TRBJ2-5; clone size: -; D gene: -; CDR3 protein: CASSPLSYQETQYF; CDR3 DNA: TGTGCCAGCAGCCCCTTGAGTTATCAAGAGACCCAGTACTTC
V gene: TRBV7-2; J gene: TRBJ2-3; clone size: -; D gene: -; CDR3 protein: CASSFGGKDTQYF; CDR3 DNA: TGTGCCAGCAGCTTCGGGGGAAAAGATACGCAGTATTTT
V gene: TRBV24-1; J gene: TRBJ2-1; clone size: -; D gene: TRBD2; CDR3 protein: CATSPTSGETNEQFF; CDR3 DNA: TGTGCCACCAGTCCGACTAGCGGGGAAACCAATGAGCAGTTCTTC
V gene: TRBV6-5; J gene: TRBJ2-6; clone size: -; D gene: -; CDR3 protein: CASSYSIGETGANVLTF; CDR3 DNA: TGTGCCAGCAGTTACTCGATTGGGGAGACTGGGGCCAACGTCCTGACTTTC
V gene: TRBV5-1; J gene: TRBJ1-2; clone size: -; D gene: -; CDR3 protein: CASSLHIQGSDYGYTF; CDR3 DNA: TGCGCCAGCAGCTTACATATACAGGGCTCGGACTATGGCTACACCTTC
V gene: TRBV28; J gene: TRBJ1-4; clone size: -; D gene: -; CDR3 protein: CASSLEGMWEKLFF; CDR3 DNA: TGTGCCAGCAGTTTGGAAGGGATGTGGGAAAAACTGTTTTTT
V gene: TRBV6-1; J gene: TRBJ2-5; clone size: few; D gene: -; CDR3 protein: CAGSEAPEGGRGTQYF; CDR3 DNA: TGTGCCGGCAGTGAAGCCCCGGAAGGAGGGCGCGGGACCCAGTACTTC